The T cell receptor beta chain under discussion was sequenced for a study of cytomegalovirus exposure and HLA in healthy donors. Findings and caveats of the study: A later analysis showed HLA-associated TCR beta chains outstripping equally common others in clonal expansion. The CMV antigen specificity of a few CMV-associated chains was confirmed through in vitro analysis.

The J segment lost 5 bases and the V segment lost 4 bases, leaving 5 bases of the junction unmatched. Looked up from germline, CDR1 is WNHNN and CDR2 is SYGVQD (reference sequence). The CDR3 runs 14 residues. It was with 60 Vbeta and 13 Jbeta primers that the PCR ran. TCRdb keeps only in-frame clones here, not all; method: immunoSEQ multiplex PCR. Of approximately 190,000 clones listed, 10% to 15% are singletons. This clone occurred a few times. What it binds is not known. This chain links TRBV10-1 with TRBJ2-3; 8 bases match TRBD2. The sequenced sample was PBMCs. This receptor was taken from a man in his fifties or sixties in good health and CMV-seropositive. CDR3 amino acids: CASSVSGGGDTQYF. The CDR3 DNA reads TGCGCCAGCAGTGTCAGCGGGGGTGGAGATACGCAGTATTTT.